The source of this T cell receptor (beta chain) is a study of post-analysis software for immune sequencing data. Remarks on this clonotype: Its antigen remains unidentified.

Libraries were made from TCR beta cDNA, and they carried unique molecular identifiers. TCRdb reprocessed the PCR reads via MiXCR and lists one record per CDR3 protein. The sample consists of 750,000 to 950,000 distinct CDR3 sequences, under 60% of them appearing once. The CDR3 sequence is 16 residues long. Trimming stripped 3 bases from V and 1 base from J, with 13 bases between. Study results and limitations: Same-batch samples co-clustered strongly by F measure. In patients, TRBV5-6, TRBV5-1 and TRBV20-1 belonged to roughly 5 TRBV segments found more frequently than in controls.

Sequencing was performed on blood. The clonotype comes from a girl aged 10 to 17 with multiple sclerosis. This chain uses TRBV12-3 or TRBV12-4 with TRBJ2-1; tentative D call: TRBD2 (6 bases). DNA of the CDR3: TGTGCCAGCAGTTTCCCAGCGGGCGAGTCCTACAATGAGCAGTTCTTC. Translation gives CASSFPAGESYNEQFF.